The rows below give T cell receptor beta chains drawn from one sample of a study of blood T cell repertoires in COVID-19. TCRdb's copy holds only in-frame clones and misses some; the assay was immunoSEQ multiplex PCR. The sample shows around 260,000 clones, 85% of them seen only once. Sequencing input: peripheral blood. The receptors here all came from a human donor in a cohort sampled during active COVID-19. CDR3s include the opening cysteine and the closing phenylalanine or tryptophan. D genes are given only for firm matches. A row's size may be missing; if present it is once, few, many or a size class.

d_call clone_size j_call v_call cdr3_nt cdr3_aa
. . TRBJ1-2 TRBV4-1 TGCGCCAGCAGCCAAGAGCCACCAGGGGCGCCGTCCGTGTATGGCTACACCTTC CASSQEPPGAPSVYGYTF
. . TRBJ2-1 TRBV28 TGTGCCAGCAGTTTTTACTCTATGATGGTCTTC CASSFYSMMVF
. . TRBJ2-1 TRBV15 TGTGCCACCAGCTTCGGGGGTGAAACCTACAATGAGCAGTTCTTC CATSFGGETYNEQFF
. . TRBJ2-3 TRBV4-2 TGTGCCAGCAGCCAAGTTACAGCAGATAGGTATACGCAGTATTTT CASSQVTADRYTQYF
. . TRBJ1-5 TRBV7-9 TGTGCCAGCAGCTTTGGGGAGGGTTTTCAGCCCCAGCATTTT CASSFGEGFQPQHF
. . TRBJ1-1 TRBV7-9 TGTGCCAGCAGCTTACATTTACCGACAGGTAGTAGATACACTGAAGCTTTCTTT CASSLHLPTGSRYTEAFF
. . TRBJ1-2 TRBV2 TGTGCCAGCAGTGAAGGACACATGTATGGCTACACCTTC CASSEGHMYGYTF
TRBD2 once TRBJ2-2 TRBV18 TGTGCCAGCTCACCACGACTAGCGATGGGGACCGGGGAGCTGTTTTTT CASSPRLAMGTGELFF
TRBD1 . TRBJ2-1 TRBV6-5 TGTGCCAGCAGTTATGGGACAGGGATCAATGAGCAGTTCTTC CASSYGTGINEQFF
TRBD2 . TRBJ2-5 TRBV9 TGTGCCAGCAGCGCTTCCGGGACTAGCGGGGAAGAGACCCAGTACTTC CASSASGTSGEETQYF
. . TRBJ1-2 TRBV28 TGTGCCAGCAGTTTTCCAGGGAGGTATGGCTACACCTTC CASSFPGRYGYTF
TRBD2 . TRBJ2-1 TRBV23-1 TGCGCCAGCAGTCAGCTGACTAGCGACTCGAAGAATGAGCAGTTCTTC CASSQLTSDSKNEQFF
. . TRBJ1-2 TRBV29-1 TGCAGCGTTGTCAAAAACTATGGCTACACCTTC CSVVKNYGYTF
TRBD2 . TRBJ2-1 TRBV24-1 TGTGCCACCAGTCCTTCCGGGACTAGCGGGTACAATGAGCAGTTCTTC CATSPSGTSGYNEQFF
TRBD1 few TRBJ1-2 TRBV7-2 TGTGCCAGCAGCTCTTCCCGAGGGACAGGGCCCTATGGCTACACCTTC CASSSSRGTGPYGYTF
. . TRBJ1-3 TRBV29-1 TGCAGCGTCGGACAGAGGCAATCTTCTGGAAACACCATATATTTT CSVGQRQSSGNTIYF
. . TRBJ1-1 TRBV2 TGTGCCAGCACCCGGGGGGGTTTTGGTCCGCGGAACACTGAAGCTTTCTTT CASTRGGFGPRNTEAFF
TRBD1 . TRBJ2-1 TRBV18 TGTGCCAGCTCGTCACCCGGGACAGGGGAGGTTTATCAGTTCTTC CASSSPGTGEVYQFF
. . TRBJ2-3 TRBV29-1 TGCAGCGTTGCAAGCGGCTGGGCAGATACGCAGTATTTT CSVASGWADTQYF
TRBD2 once TRBJ2-1 TRBV5-4 TGTGCCAGCGGACCTCTGGCGGGAGAGCGGTTCTTC CASGPLAGERFF
TRBD1 . TRBJ1-6 TRBV7-8 TGTGCCAGCAGCTTACTGTCTACAGGGGGCGCGTCCTATTCACCCCTCCACTTT CASSLLSTGGASYSPLHF
. . TRBJ2-2 TRBV3-1/TRBV3-2 TGTGCCAGCAGCCAAGCAGCTGGGGGCGACCTGTTTTTT CASSQAAGGDLFF
. . TRBJ2-7 TRBV19 TGTGCCAGTAGTAACCCATCGGGAGTCACGACTGTATACGAGCAGTACTTC CASSNPSGVTTVYEQYF
. . TRBJ1-4 TRBV27 TGTGCCAGCAGCAACAGGCGGGAAAAACTGTTTTTT CASSNRREKLFF
. . TRBJ2-7 TRBV4-2 TGTGCCAGCAGCCAAGCCGTCGGCGACTTCCCCTACGAGCAGTACTTC CASSQAVGDFPYEQYF
TRBD1 few TRBJ2-5 TRBV3-1/TRBV3-2 TGTGCCAGCAGCCAAACAGGGGGCGTAGAGACCCAGTACTTC CASSQTGGVETQYF
TRBD1 . TRBJ1-5 TRBV7-9 TGTGCCAGCAGCGATGGGACAGCGAAAACCCAGCATTTT CASSDGTAKTQHF
TRBD1 . TRBJ1-1 TRBV7-2 TGTGCCAGCAGCGTAGGGACAGTGGTCGAAGCTTTCTTT CASSVGTVVEAFF
. . TRBJ2-5 TRBV6-6 TGTGCCAGCTCCAATCCCGGGACAAAGACCCAGTACTTC CASSNPGTKTQYF
TRBD2 . TRBJ2-1 TRBV5-1 TGCGCCAGCTCGCAGGGCGGGAGTAAGGGCAATGAGCAGTTCTTC CASSQGGSKGNEQFF
TRBD2 once TRBJ2-5 TRBV3-1/TRBV3-2 TGTGCCAGCAGCCTAGCCGATAGCGGGAGGCAGACCCAGTACTTC CASSLADSGRQTQYF
TRBD2 . TRBJ2-7 TRBV13 TGTGCCAGCAGCTTAGGCCGGACTAGCGGGAGAAGGTACGAGCAGTACTTC CASSLGRTSGRRYEQYF
. . TRBJ2-2 TRBV7-9 TGTGCCAGCGGGGCGTTGGGGGCGGCAAACACCGGGGAGCTGTTTTTT CASGALGAANTGELFF
TRBD1 . TRBJ1-2 TRBV27 TGTGCCAGCAGTTTACTTGCCCCCGGACAGGGGGTCTCTAACTATGGCTACACCTTC CASSLLAPGQGVSNYGYTF
TRBD1 . TRBJ1-1 TRBV11-2 TGTGCCAGCAGCGCACCCAGGGGGCGGGGGACTGAAGCTTTCTTT CASSAPRGRGTEAFF
. . TRBJ2-2 TRBV6-2/TRBV6-3 TGTGCCAGCAGTTATGTGGCGGGTTTCGCCGGGGAGCTGTTTTTT CASSYVAGFAGELFF
. . TRBJ2-1 TRBV12-5 TGTGCTAGTGGTTCTAGTGGGGGGAATGAGCAGTTCTTC CASGSSGGNEQFF
. . TRBJ2-2 TRBV28 TGTGCCAGCAGTCCCTGGGGAGCCAAAGGTTATGGGACCGGGGAGCTGTTTTTT CASSPWGAKGYGTGELFF
. . TRBJ2-5 TRBV28 TGTGCCAGCAGTTTAGTCGGGGAGACCCAGTACTTC CASSLVGETQYF
TRBD2 . TRBJ2-7 TRBV11-2 TGTGCCAGCAGCTACTGGAGCGGGACCACCTACGAGCAGTACTTC CASSYWSGTTYEQYF
. . TRBJ2-2 TRBV18 TGTGCCAGCTCACCTCTTGGACTGTCCGGGGAGCTGTTTTTT CASSPLGLSGELFF